A selection of T cell receptor beta chains follows, all from one sample in a study of cytomegalovirus exposure and HLA in healthy donors. Sequencing used immunoSEQ multiplex PCR; TCRdb keeps in-frame clones, though not all of them. This table holds some 140,000 clones, 85% to 90% found once. Sequenced material: PBMCs. These receptors were collected from a young man in good health and CMV-seronegative. CDR3s include the opening cysteine and the closing phenylalanine or tryptophan. A D gene is named only where the DNA matches it firmly. Size is stated for part of the rows, as once, few or many counts, or as a class when the clone is expanded.

J gene: TRBJ2-1
V gene: TRBV27
D gene: .
clone size: .
CDR3 protein: CASSLMDSSNEQFF
CDR3 DNA: TGTGCCAGCAGTTTGATGGATTCTAGCAATGAGCAGTTCTTC

J gene: TRBJ2-5
V gene: TRBV5-4
D gene: TRBD2
clone size: .
CDR3 protein: CASSHRLAGGQETQYF
CDR3 DNA: TGTGCCAGCAGCCATCGACTAGCGGGGGGCCAAGAGACCCAGTACTTC

J gene: TRBJ2-7
V gene: TRBV6-6
D gene: TRBD1
clone size: .
CDR3 protein: CASSAGQGRFYEQYF
CDR3 DNA: TGTGCCAGCAGTGCAGGACAGGGAAGGTTCTACGAGCAGTACTTC

J gene: TRBJ2-2
V gene: TRBV5-1
D gene: .
clone size: .
CDR3 protein: CASSAPSRANTGELFF
CDR3 DNA: TGCGCCAGCAGCGCTCCGAGCCGCGCGAACACCGGGGAGCTGTTTTTT

J gene: TRBJ1-2
V gene: TRBV5-4
D gene: .
clone size: .
CDR3 protein: CASTQDGGGYTF
CDR3 DNA: TGTGCCAGCACTCAGGACGGGGGGGGCTACACCTTC

J gene: TRBJ2-5
V gene: TRBV4-1
D gene: TRBD1
clone size: .
CDR3 protein: CASSPGTEETQYF
CDR3 DNA: TGCGCCAGCAGCCCTGGGACAGAAGAGACCCAGTACTTC

J gene: TRBJ1-2
V gene: TRBV7-9
D gene: .
clone size: few
CDR3 protein: CASSRDTGYTF
CDR3 DNA: TGTGCCAGCAGCCGGGACACGGGCTACACCTTC

J gene: TRBJ2-3
V gene: TRBV27
D gene: TRBD2
clone size: .
CDR3 protein: CASRGLAVTDTQYF
CDR3 DNA: TGTGCCAGCAGGGGACTAGCCGTTACAGATACGCAGTATTTT

J gene: TRBJ2-3
V gene: TRBV27
D gene: TRBD1
clone size: .
CDR3 protein: CANNIPGTVTPTITDTQYF
CDR3 DNA: TGTGCCAATAATATACCCGGGACAGTAACCCCAACCATCACAGATACGCAGTATTTT

J gene: TRBJ2-5
V gene: TRBV14
D gene: .
clone size: .
CDR3 protein: CASSQGPRETQYF
CDR3 DNA: TGTGCCAGCAGCCAAGGACCGAGGGAGACCCAGTACTTC

J gene: TRBJ2-1
V gene: TRBV7-2
D gene: TRBD1
clone size: .
CDR3 protein: CASSETGGEQFF
CDR3 DNA: TGTGCCAGCAGCGAAACAGGGGGTGAGCAGTTCTTC

J gene: TRBJ1-5
V gene: TRBV28
D gene: .
clone size: .
CDR3 protein: CASSLLGGQPQHF
CDR3 DNA: TGTGCCAGCAGTTTATTGGGGGGTCAGCCCCAGCATTTT

J gene: TRBJ2-7
V gene: TRBV30
D gene: TRBD2
clone size: .
CDR3 protein: CAWSASGGSYEQYF
CDR3 DNA: TGTGCCTGGAGTGCTTCGGGAGGTTCCTACGAGCAGTACTTC

J gene: TRBJ2-2
V gene: TRBV4-2
D gene: TRBD2
clone size: few
CDR3 protein: CASSPGKRTSEFANTGELFF
CDR3 DNA: TGTGCCAGCAGCCCAGGTAAAAGGACTAGCGAGTTCGCGAACACCGGGGAGCTGTTTTTT

J gene: TRBJ1-5
V gene: TRBV6-1
D gene: TRBD1
clone size: once
CDR3 protein: CASRDRGFNQPQHF
CDR3 DNA: TGTGCCAGCAGGGACAGGGGTTTTAATCAGCCCCAGCATTTT

J gene: TRBJ2-7
V gene: TRBV19
D gene: .
clone size: .
CDR3 protein: CASSIDPYEQYF
CDR3 DNA: TGTGCCAGTAGTATAGATCCTTACGAGCAGTACTTC

J gene: TRBJ1-2
V gene: TRBV19
D gene: TRBD1
clone size: .
CDR3 protein: CASSITDRGSYGYTF
CDR3 DNA: TGTGCCAGTAGTATTACGGACAGGGGGAGCTATGGCTACACCTTC

J gene: TRBJ2-5
V gene: TRBV5-1
D gene: .
clone size: .
CDR3 protein: CASSLNRIQETQYF
CDR3 DNA: TGCGCCAGCAGCCTAAACAGGATACAAGAGACCCAGTACTTC

J gene: TRBJ2-7
V gene: TRBV5-4
D gene: .
clone size: .
CDR3 protein: CASTPQGGGIHEQYF
CDR3 DNA: TGTGCCAGCACCCCGCAGGGAGGGGGAATCCACGAGCAGTACTTC

J gene: TRBJ2-3
V gene: TRBV6-6
D gene: .
clone size: .
CDR3 protein: CASSKLTADTQYF
CDR3 DNA: TGTGCCAGCAGTAAACTCACGGCAGATACGCAGTATTTT

J gene: TRBJ2-7
V gene: TRBV7-2
D gene: .
clone size: .
CDR3 protein: CASSLNQGGRNEQYF
CDR3 DNA: TGTGCCAGCAGCTTAAATCAGGGGGGACGTAACGAGCAGTACTTC

J gene: TRBJ1-1
V gene: TRBV5-1
D gene: .
clone size: once
CDR3 protein: CASSDGEAQGAFF
CDR3 DNA: TGCGCCAGCAGCGACGGTGAGGCCCAGGGGGCTTTCTTT

J gene: TRBJ1-1
V gene: TRBV7-9
D gene: .
clone size: .
CDR3 protein: CASSPPLGGVEAFF
CDR3 DNA: TGTGCCAGCAGCCCTCCCCTGGGGGGGGTTGAAGCTTTCTTT

J gene: TRBJ2-3
V gene: TRBV29-1
D gene: TRBD2
clone size: .
CDR3 protein: CSARSGSFGDTQYF
CDR3 DNA: TGCAGCGCTCGTAGCGGGAGTTTCGGAGATACGCAGTATTTT

J gene: TRBJ1-1
V gene: TRBV5-1
D gene: TRBD1
clone size: few
CDR3 protein: CASSLWTGANTEAFF
CDR3 DNA: TGCGCCAGCAGCTTGTGGACAGGGGCAAACACTGAAGCTTTCTTT

J gene: TRBJ2-4
V gene: TRBV4-3
D gene: .
clone size: once
CDR3 protein: CASSQALIQGMGAKNIQYF
CDR3 DNA: TGCGCCAGCAGCCAAGCCCTTATCCAGGGGATGGGGGCCAAAAACATTCAGTACTTC

J gene: TRBJ1-1
V gene: TRBV28
D gene: .
clone size: .
CDR3 protein: CASSSMVEAFF
CDR3 DNA: TGTGCCAGCAGCTCTATGGTCGAAGCTTTCTTT

J gene: TRBJ2-5
V gene: TRBV30
D gene: TRBD1
clone size: .
CDR3 protein: CAWSPRRDRGKETQYF
CDR3 DNA: TGTGCCTGGAGTCCCCGCCGGGACAGGGGAAAAGAGACCCAGTACTTC

J gene: TRBJ1-1
V gene: TRBV11-1
D gene: .
clone size: .
CDR3 protein: CASSLNGGAPDTEAFF
CDR3 DNA: TGTGCCAGCAGCCTAAACGGAGGGGCGCCGGACACTGAAGCTTTCTTT

J gene: TRBJ1-2
V gene: TRBV4-3
D gene: .
clone size: .
CDR3 protein: CASSLGSLYGYTF
CDR3 DNA: TGCGCCAGCAGCCTGGGCTCCCTATATGGCTACACCTTC

J gene: TRBJ2-1
V gene: TRBV6-5
D gene: TRBD2
clone size: few
CDR3 protein: CASTLLAGEINEQFF
CDR3 DNA: TGTGCCAGCACCCTACTAGCGGGAGAGATAAATGAGCAGTTCTTC

J gene: TRBJ2-5
V gene: TRBV5-1
D gene: TRBD1
clone size: few
CDR3 protein: CASSLGGRTGGEETQYF
CDR3 DNA: TGCGCCAGCAGCTTGGGTGGAAGGACAGGCGGTGAAGAGACCCAGTACTTC

J gene: TRBJ2-7
V gene: TRBV9
D gene: .
clone size: .
CDR3 protein: CASSVSRQPYEQYF
CDR3 DNA: TGTGCCAGCAGCGTAAGCAGGCAGCCCTACGAGCAGTACTTC

J gene: TRBJ1-6
V gene: TRBV2
D gene: .
clone size: .
CDR3 protein: CASSEAAYNSPLHF
CDR3 DNA: TGTGCCAGCAGTGAGGCGGCTTATAATTCACCCCTCCACTTT

J gene: TRBJ2-3
V gene: TRBV11-2
D gene: .
clone size: .
CDR3 protein: CASSTQVRKVTQYF
CDR3 DNA: TGTGCCAGCAGCACGCAGGTCCGCAAGGTTACGCAGTATTTT

J gene: TRBJ2-5
V gene: TRBV2
D gene: TRBD2
clone size: .
CDR3 protein: CASSGGLAGEGETQYF
CDR3 DNA: TGTGCCAGCAGTGGGGGACTAGCGGGAGAGGGAGAGACCCAGTACTTC

J gene: TRBJ2-7
V gene: TRBV28
D gene: .
clone size: .
CDR3 protein: CASSSPDRYEQYF
CDR3 DNA: TGTGCCAGCAGTTCCCCGGACAGATACGAGCAGTACTTC

J gene: TRBJ1-1
V gene: TRBV15
D gene: .
clone size: .
CDR3 protein: CATSRDLEEMNTEAFF
CDR3 DNA: TGTGCCACCAGCAGAGATTTAGAGGAGATGAACACTGAAGCTTTCTTT

J gene: TRBJ2-7
V gene: TRBV4-3
D gene: TRBD2
clone size: .
CDR3 protein: CASSQLAGGPYEQYF
CDR3 DNA: TGCGCCAGCAGCCAACTAGCGGGAGGGCCGTACGAGCAGTACTTC

J gene: TRBJ2-3
V gene: TRBV5-4
D gene: .
clone size: .
CDR3 protein: CASSYQTGADTQYF
CDR3 DNA: TGTGCCAGCAGCTACCAAACCGGGGCAGATACGCAGTATTTT

J gene: TRBJ2-7
V gene: TRBV18
D gene: .
clone size: .
CDR3 protein: CASSLAGQQSYEQYF
CDR3 DNA: TGTGCCAGCTCACTGGCAGGACAGCAGTCCTACGAGCAGTACTTC

J gene: TRBJ2-7
V gene: TRBV5-1
D gene: .
clone size: once
CDR3 protein: CASSPWEREIYEQYF
CDR3 DNA: TGCGCCAGCAGCCCCTGGGAGCGAGAGATCTACGAGCAGTACTTC

J gene: TRBJ2-5
V gene: TRBV28
D gene: TRBD2
clone size: .
CDR3 protein: CASSSGGSGQETQYF
CDR3 DNA: TGTGCCAGCAGTTCGGGAGGTAGCGGCCAAGAGACCCAGTACTTC

J gene: TRBJ2-3
V gene: TRBV6-1
D gene: TRBD1
clone size: few
CDR3 protein: CASRGQTTDTQYF
CDR3 DNA: TGTGCCAGCAGGGGACAGACGACAGATACGCAGTATTTT

J gene: TRBJ2-5
V gene: TRBV5-1
D gene: .
clone size: .
CDR3 protein: CASTLAQGGETQYF
CDR3 DNA: TGCGCCAGCACCTTGGCACAGGGCGGGGAGACCCAGTACTTC

J gene: TRBJ1-5
V gene: TRBV2
D gene: .
clone size: .
CDR3 protein: CASSEQNNQPQHF
CDR3 DNA: TGTGCCAGCAGTGAACAAAACAATCAGCCCCAGCATTTT

J gene: TRBJ2-3
V gene: TRBV30
D gene: .
clone size: .
CDR3 protein: CAWSVRGGITSSTDTQYF
CDR3 DNA: TGTGCCTGGAGTGTAAGGGGGGGCATAACCTCTAGCACAGATACGCAGTATTTT